A selection of T cell receptor beta chains follows, all from one sample in a study of blood T cells in healthy people across ages. TCRdb processed the 5' RACE reads anew with MiXCR; each CDR3 protein has one entry. This table holds 550,000 to 750,000 distinct CDR3 sequences, 20% to 25% found once. The specimen sequenced was blood. Every receptor here comes from a man aged 70-80 years in good health. CDR3s include the opening cysteine and the closing phenylalanine or tryptophan. Only some rows state a clone size, as once, few, many or a class for expanded clones.

J	V	size	CDR3
TRBJ1-3	TRBV5-5	NA	CASSPLQGGYGNTIYF
TRBJ2-7	TRBV6-4	NA	CASSAASGNLHEQYF
TRBJ1-1	TRBV6-2/TRBV6-3	few	CASSYWAGRGTEAFF
TRBJ2-1	TRBV5-1	few	CASSLAEGFGDEQFF
TRBJ2-1	TRBV20-1	NA	CTSTGTSGRPQFF
TRBJ1-2	TRBV20-1	NA	CSARDRVLSPLYGYTF
TRBJ1-4	TRBV25-1	NA	CASSVDRAANEKLFF
TRBJ2-7	TRBV6-6	many	CASNNGGSTYEQYF
TRBJ2-5	TRBV3-1	once	CASSQERKSTGRKTQYF
TRBJ2-6	TRBV2	few	CTSSETGSGANVLTF
TRBJ1-1	TRBV5-1	NA	CASSIQGGAFTEAFF
NA	TRBV27	NA	CASATRGAYEQYF
TRBJ2-4	TRBV5-1	NA	CASSLKGLAGASKNIQYF
NA	TRBV18	few	CASSQTGFRYNEQFF
TRBJ2-3	TRBV12-5	NA	CASGLGQGPDTQYF
NA	TRBV7-9	NA	CAGSGTVDNEQFF
TRBJ1-4	TRBV28	NA	CASSPPGVGEKLFF
TRBJ2-1	TRBV24-1	NA	CATSDFQGDIYNEQFF
TRBJ2-7	TRBV7-8	NA	CASIDSYEQYF
TRBJ2-1	TRBV5-1	NA	CASSTSGELYNEQFF
TRBJ2-1	TRBV3-1	few	CASSHALGPAGSNEQFF
NA	TRBV2	few	CASSTYLNEQFF
TRBJ1-5	TRBV6-2/TRBV6-3	NA	CASSYRNSNQPQHF
TRBJ1-4	TRBV4-1	few	CASSQDQAGGNEKLFF
TRBJ2-3	TRBV2	few	CASSLRLRSTDTQYF
TRBJ1-1	TRBV5-1	few	CASRAGSPNTEAFF
TRBJ2-4	TRBV20-1	once	CSAPRGHGENIQYF
TRBJ1-2	TRBV3-1	few	CASSQVGPENYGYTF
TRBJ2-5	TRBV20-1	NA	CSARERPGTSGETQYF
TRBJ2-1	TRBV5-1	many	CASSLSSGRASYNEQFF
NA	TRBV3-1	NA	CASSQDKLAGVGEQFF
TRBJ2-6	TRBV12-3/TRBV12-4	NA	CASIGQDPSGANVLTF
TRBJ1-4	TRBV4-1	few	CASSQGFDGVLNEKLFF
TRBJ1-2	TRBV27	NA	CASSPAPGRGGYTF
NA	TRBV12-3/TRBV12-4	few	CASSPRRDGYEQYF
NA	TRBV3-1	few	CASSPTSGITEQFF
TRBJ1-4	TRBV30	few	CAWSLGGATNEKLFF
TRBJ1-1	TRBV28	few	CASRGQEHMNTEAFF
TRBJ2-2	TRBV12-3/TRBV12-4	NA	CASLPLRESTGELFF
TRBJ1-4	TRBV12-3/TRBV12-4	few	CASSYRTLGEKLFF
TRBJ2-5	TRBV7-2	many	CASSSRDLQETQYF
TRBJ2-7	TRBV7-9	NA	CASSLGRDGEQYF
TRBJ1-2	TRBV12-3/TRBV12-4	many	CASSPWTGPYGYTF